The sequence of this T cell receptor (beta chain) was determined in a study of shared clonotypes between healthy human individuals. Findings and caveats of the study: Generation probability values for non-shared clonotypes were lower than those for clonotypes shared by all four donors.

The V and J ends lost 4 bases and 6 bases, in that order; junction bases with no gene match: 7. CDR3 length: 15 amino acids. Germline V CDR1 and CDR2: SGHAT, FQDESV (reference sequence). Produced via immunoSEQ multiplex PCR; TCRdb's table is partial and in-frame only. Of some 240,000 clones in the sample, just over 65% are singletons; the top ten hold around 10%. The table lists this clone with many counts. Its antigen is not identified. J is TRBJ2-2 and V is TRBV11-1, with 8 bases aligning to TRBD2. Specimen: memory CD4+ T cells sorted from blood. Regarding subset: CD45RA-negative fraction. The TCR sequence derives from a young man in good health. CDR3 region: CASSWRTSSPGELFF. The CDR3 DNA follows: TGTGCCAGCAGCTGGAGGACTAGCTCTCCCGGGGAGCTGTTTTTT.